The 19 T cell receptor beta chains presented below share a single source sample, sequenced in a study of cytomegalovirus exposure and HLA in healthy donors. The PCR employed 60 Vbeta primers together with 13 Jbeta primers. Profiled with immunoSEQ multiplex PCR; TCRdb holds only in-frame clones, not every one. The sample consists of about 86,000 clones, 75% to 85% of them appearing once. Input material: PBMCs. The receptor source for this set is a woman between 40 and 55 years old in good health and CMV-seropositive.

The gene calls are TRBV7-8 and TRBJ1-1; D might be TRBD1 (5 bases). With 5 bases removed from V and 0 bases from J, the gap between germline ends came to 16 bases. This CDR3 has 16 amino acids. Germline loops: CDR1 SGHVS, CDR2 FQNEAQ. CDR3 amino acids: CASSPLAQAMNTEAFF. In DNA, the CDR3 is TGTGCCAGCAGCCCACTGGCACAGGCCATGAACACTGAAGCTTTCTTT.

This chain connects TRBV2 to TRBJ2-2, with a tentative D call TRBD1 (5 bases). This CDR3 comprises 16 residues. V lost 2 bases and J lost 2, with 12 bases in between. Looked up from germline, CDR1 is SNHLY and CDR2 is FYNNEI. The CDR3 sequence is CASSERQRLNTGELFF. The CDR3 DNA follows: TGTGCCAGCAGTGAAAGACAGAGACTCAACACCGGGGAGCTGTTTTTT. Combining the CDR3 with reference TRBV2 and TRBJ2-2 gives the whole variable domain EPEVTQTPSHQVTQMGQEVILRCVPISNHLYFYWYRQILGQKVEFLVSFYNNEISEKSEIFDDQFSVERPDGSNFTLKIRSTKLEDSAMYFCASSERQRLNTGELFFGEGSRLTVL.

V usage is TRBV27 and J usage is TRBJ2-7; TRBD2 matches at 13 bases. The CDR3 contains 17 residues. V lost 5 bases to trimming and J lost 0 bases; unmatched junction nucleotides: 7. Germline CDR1 reads MNHEY; CDR2 reads SMNVEV (reference sequence). The DNA for the CDR3 is TGTGCCAGCAGTCTAGGGACTAGCGGGGCCATCTCCTACGAGCAGTACTTC. Its translation: CASSLGTSGAISYEQYF.

This sequence joins TRBV11-2 and TRBJ2-5; the D gene is possibly TRBD1 (5 bases). Trimming took 1 base from V and 1 from J, leaving 10 bases between them. Germline V lookup: CDR1 SGHAT, CDR2 FQNNGV. This CDR3 has 15 amino acids. CDR3: CASSLGSGIQETQYF. The CDR3 DNA reads TGTGCCAGCAGCTTAGGGTCAGGGATCCAAGAGACCCAGTACTTC.

The chain joins TRBV5-1 to TRBJ1-1; D gene unclear. Germline V gene lookup returns CDR1 SGHRS and CDR2 YFSETQ. This CDR3 is built from 13 residues. With 2 bases removed from V and 1 base from J, the gap between germline ends came to 6 bases. The CDR3 here is CASSFRQNTEAFF. The CDR3 region has the DNA TGCGCCAGCAGCTTTCGACAGAACACTGAAGCTTTCTTT. Drawing the rest from reference TRBV5-1 and TRBJ1-1, the complete variable domain is KAGVTQTPRYLIKTRGQQVTLSCSPISGHRSVSWYQQTPGQGLQFLFEYFSETQRNKGNFPGRFSGRQFSNSRSEMNVSTLELGDSALYLCASSFRQNTEAFFGQGTRLTVV.

This rearrangement joins TRBV5-1 to TRBJ1-2; D is uncertain. The V end was cut by 0 bases, the J end by 4 bases, with 16 bases between. Germline values: CDR1 SGHRS, CDR2 YFSETQ. The CDR3 is 16 residues long. The CDR3 reads CASSLASGEMVYGYTF. DNA of the CDR3: TGCGCCAGCAGCTTGGCCTCCGGGGAAATGGTCTATGGCTACACCTTC. The whole variable domain, filled in from reference TRBV5-1 and TRBJ1-2, reads KAGVTQTPRYLIKTRGQQVTLSCSPISGHRSVSWYQQTPGQGLQFLFEYFSETQRNKGNFPGRFSGRQFSNSRSEMNVSTLELGDSALYLCASSLASGEMVYGYTFGSGTRLTVV.

The V call is TRBV11-3, the J call TRBJ1-3, with a tentative D call TRBD1 (5 bases). The CDR3 spans 13 residues. CDR1 is SGHNT, CDR2 YENEEA, per germline. Trimming took 5 bases from V and 2 from J, leaving 7 bases between them. The CDR3 nucleotides read TGTGCCAGCAGCACAGGACCTGGAAACACCATATATTTT. Its protein product is CASSTGPGNTIYF.

For the CDR3, the DNA is TGCGCCAGCAGCTTGGTGGGTCAGGGCCACGAGCAGTACTTC. It specifies CASSLVGQGHEQYF. This chain links TRBV5-1 with TRBJ2-7, with a weak D call TRBD1 (5 bases). Trimming cost V 0 bases and J 5 bases, with 12 bases left between them. This CDR3 contains 14 residues. CDR1 and CDR2 from the germline V gene are SGHRS and YFSETQ. The complete variable domain, with remaining parts taken from reference TRBV5-1 and TRBJ2-7, reads KAGVTQTPRYLIKTRGQQVTLSCSPISGHRSVSWYQQTPGQGLQFLFEYFSETQRNKGNFPGRFSGRQFSNSRSEMNVSTLELGDSALYLCASSLVGQGHEQYFGPGTRLTVT.

This chain connects TRBV7-9 to TRBJ1-4; 7 bases agree with TRBD1. This CDR3 spans 15 amino acids. CDR1 is SEHNR and CDR2 is FQNEAQ in the germline V gene (reference sequence). The J segment lost 4 bases and the V segment lost 5 bases, leaving 7 bases of the junction unmatched. The CDR3 sequence is CASSAVQGINEKLFF. CDR3 DNA sequence: TGTGCCAGCAGCGCTGTACAGGGGATTAATGAAAAACTGTTTTTT.

The chain is built from TRBV19 and TRBJ2-7, with D possibly matching TRBD1 (5 bases). There are 14 residues in the CDR3. CDR1 LNHDA and CDR2 SQIVND come from the germline V gene (reference sequence). V was clipped by 4 bases and J by 4 bases, with 14 bases between them. CDR3: CASSTDMESYEQYF. CDR3 bases: TGTGCCAGTAGTACGGACATGGAATCGTACGAGCAGTACTTC.

The rearrangement uses TRBV9 and TRBJ1-2, with D unresolved. CDR3 size: 13 residues. Deletions cut 2 bases from V and 7 bases from J, with 12 bases between. Germline assignment: CDR1 SGDLS and CDR2 YYNGEE. In nucleotides, the CDR3 is TGTGCCAGCAGCGTGACCGAGGTCGGTGGCTACACCTTC. This codes for CASSVTEVGGYTF.

This clone has just a few counts. The chain carries TRBV11-1 and TRBJ2-7; weak D call: TRBD1 (5 bases). Germline CDR1 SGHAT, CDR2 FQDESV (reference sequence). The CDR3 runs to 15 residues. Trimming left V 3 bases short and J 3 bases short, with 15 bases between. For the CDR3, the DNA is TGTGCCAGCAGCTTCGGTTGGGCAGGGATCTACGAGCAGTACTTC. This gives the protein CASSFGWAGIYEQYF. The full variable domain, rest sourced from reference TRBV11-1 and TRBJ2-7, is EAEVAQSPRYKITEKSQAVAFWCDPISGHATLYWYRQILGQGPELLVQFQDESVVDDSQLPKDRFSAERLKGVDSTLKIQPAELGDSAMYLCASSFGWAGIYEQYFGPGTRLTVT.

This clone occurred a few times. This chain links TRBV7-9 with TRBJ2-3, with D perhaps TRBD2 (6 bases). The CDR3 extends over 16 amino acids. Germline V gives CDR1 SEHNR, CDR2 FQNEAQ (reference sequence). V lost 5 bases, J lost 0 bases, and 15 bases lay in between. CDR3 DNA: TGTGCCAGCAGCCTCGGCCCGGGGACTAGCACAGATACGCAGTATTTT. This encodes CASSLGPGTSTDTQYF.

The V gene is TRBV19, the J gene TRBJ1-2, with D tentatively TRBD1 (6 bases). The CDR3 sequence is 15 residues long. Germline lookup yields CDR1 LNHDA and CDR2 SQIVND (reference sequence). The germline V and J ends were trimmed by 5 bases and 5 bases, with 18 bases remaining between them. The CDR3 sequence: CASSPYPGERYGYTF. CDR3 coding DNA: TGTGCCAGTAGTCCCTATCCAGGGGAGAGGTATGGCTACACCTTC.

The chain has TRBV5-1 and TRBJ2-2, with D hard to call. V was shortened by 2 bases and J by 0 bases, with 11 bases between the two germline ends. There are 16 residues in the CDR3. CDR1 is SGHRS, CDR2 YFSETQ, per germline. The CDR3 region is CASSFYAESNTGELFF. The CDR3 nucleotides are TGCGCCAGCAGCTTTTATGCAGAATCGAACACCGGGGAGCTGTTTTTT.

The chain links TRBV19 to TRBJ1-1; 9 nucleotides align to TRBD1. The CDR3 has 14 amino acids. Losses at the gene ends were 6 bases for V and 6 bases for J; bases not matched to a gene: 8. CDR1 and CDR2 (germline): LNHDA, SQIVND (reference sequence). The CDR3: CASSFGTGRAEAFF. The CDR3 coding sequence is TGTGCCAGTAGCTTTGGGACAGGGCGGGCTGAAGCTTTCTTT. Using reference TRBV19 and TRBJ1-1 for the parts outside the CDR3, the full variable domain is DGGITQSPKYLFRKEGQNVTLSCEQNLNHDAMYWYRQDPGQGLRLIYYSQIVNDFQKGDIAEGYSVSREKKESFPLTVTSAQKNPTAFYLCASSFGTGRAEAFFGQGTRLTVV.

This rearrangement joins TRBV7-9 to TRBJ2-3; no firm D call. CDR3 length: 14 residues. Germline V gene sequence: CDR1 SEHNR, CDR2 FQNEAQ (reference sequence). V lost 1 base, J lost 4 bases, and 9 bases lay in between. The CDR3 here is CASSLESRSDTQYF. CDR3 DNA sequence: TGTGCCAGCAGCTTAGAGAGTAGATCAGATACGCAGTATTTT.

The V gene is TRBV2, the J gene TRBJ2-1; TRBD2 matches at 9 bases. V gave up 7 bases and J gave up 3 bases; unmatched junction bases: 4. The CDR3 is 14 residues long. Germline V gene lookup returns CDR1 SNHLY and CDR2 FYNNEI. CDR3 nucleotide sequence: TGTGCCAGCAAACGACTAGCGGTCTACAATGAGCAGTTCTTC. Its protein is CASKRLAVYNEQFF.

This clone was seen only once. Within the sample, other DNA sequences also encode this same CDR3. The chain recombines TRBV19 with TRBJ2-7; TRBD1 matches 9 bases. CDR1 and CDR2 (germline): LNHDA, SQIVND (reference sequence). V was clipped by 4 bases and J by 1 base; unmatched bases: 2. This CDR3 has 14 residues. The CDR3: CASSRGQGSYEQYF. The CDR3 region has the DNA TGTGCCAGTAGTAGAGGACAGGGGTCCTACGAGCAGTACTTC.